The next 15 T cell receptor beta chains were all read from a single sample in a study of graft-versus-host responses after intestinal transplantation. Some clones are missing from TCRdb's copy, which holds only in-frame ones; the method was immunoSEQ multiplex PCR. The table lists around 99,000 clones, roughly 89% of them singletons. Their cognate antigens are unknown. The sequenced sample was unstimulated CD4+ T cells sorted from spleen or lymph node cells, obtained before transplant. These receptor sequences come from a human donor who was the organ donor for an intestinal transplant.

The gene calls are TRBV9 and TRBJ2-1, with D tentatively TRBD1 (6 bases). CDR1 is SGDLS, CDR2 YYNGEE, per germline. CDR3 length: 17 amino acids. The ends were cut back, 2 bases at V and 4 bases at J, with 19 bases in the middle. Here the CDR3 DNA reads TGTGCCAGCAGCGTCACCCAGGTACAGGGAAAATACAATGAGCAGTTCTTC. It translates to CASSVTQVQGKYNEQFF. The full variable domain, completed using reference TRBV9 and TRBJ2-1, is DSGVTQTPKHLITATGQRVTLRCSPRSGDLSVYWYQQSLDQGLQFLIQYYNGEERAKGNILERFSAQQFPDLHSELNLSSLELGDSALYFCASSVTQVQGKYNEQFFGPGTRLTVL.

The chain carries TRBV5-1 and TRBJ1-3, with D possibly TRBD1 on 6 matching bases. This CDR3 is 16 amino acids long. Germline loops: CDR1 SGHRS, CDR2 YFSETQ. V lost 0 bases and J 2 bases, leaving 12 bases between the germline ends. CDR3 bases: TGCGCCAGCAGCTTGGCCCCAGGGGACCCTGGAAACACCATATATTTT. It specifies CASSLAPGDPGNTIYF.

The chain combines TRBV5-1 with TRBJ2-1, with D unclear. V lost 3 bases and J 9 bases, leaving 7 bases between the germline ends. The CDR3 totals 11 residues. Germline V gene sequence: CDR1 SGHRS, CDR2 YFSETQ. The CDR3 coding sequence is TGCGCCAGCAGCTCCAAATTTGAGCAGTTCTTC. Translation: CASSSKFEQFF.

V usage is TRBV6-1 and J usage is TRBJ1-2; possible D gene TRBD1, 5 bases. The V and J ends lost 7 bases and 5 bases respectively, with 14 bases between them. CDR1 is MNHNS, CDR2 SASEGT, per germline. This CDR3 comprises 13 residues. This CDR3 reads CASTSRANYGYTF. CDR3 DNA: TGTGCCAGCACTAGCAGGGCGAATTATGGCTACACCTTC.

V usage is TRBV18 and J usage is TRBJ2-3, with 8 bases fitting TRBD2. The CDR3 consists of 15 residues. With 6 bases clipped from V and 1 base from J, the junction kept 6 bases outside the gene matches. Per germline, CDR1 KGHSH and CDR2 LQKENI. The CDR3 is CASSDRLARTDTQYF. DNA of the CDR3: TGTGCCAGCTCGGACAGACTAGCGCGCACAGATACGCAGTATTTT.

This clone was detected only once. J is TRBJ2-1 and V is TRBV11-2, with unresolved D. This CDR3 has 13 amino acids. V lost 4 bases and J lost 7, with 11 bases in between. CDR1 is SGHAT, CDR2 FQNNGV, per germline. The CDR3 DNA sequence: TGTGCCAGCAGCTCCCAAGTGAAGAATGAGCAGTTCTTC. Translated: CASSSQVKNEQFF.

On this clone: Different DNA sequences within this sample yield the same CDR3. The chain carries TRBV5-1 and TRBJ2-7, with 7 bases lining up with TRBD1. Germline trimming cut 0 bases from V and 2 bases from J; bases unmatched to any gene: 2. Germline V lookup: CDR1 SGHRS, CDR2 YFSETQ. This CDR3 is built from 14 residues. The CDR3 protein is CASSLGQGAYEQYF. The DNA of the CDR3 is TGCGCCAGCAGCTTGGGTCAGGGGGCCTACGAGCAGTACTTC.

V and J are TRBV5-8 and TRBJ2-3, with TRBD1 matching 10 bases. Trimming took 3 bases from V and 6 from J; bases not matched to a gene: 4. Germline V gene data show CDR1 as SGHTS and CDR2 as YDEGEE. This CDR3 is 14 amino acids long. CDR3 DNA: TGTGCCAGCAGCTCTCGACAGGGGGCCGATACGCAGTATTTT. This encodes CASSSRQGADTQYF.

This clone was observed a single time. The chain uses TRBV10-3 and TRBJ1-6; TRBD1 agrees at 7 bases. This CDR3 comprises 14 residues. V lost 5 bases, J lost 7 bases, and 5 bases stayed unmatched. Germline values: CDR1 ENHRY, CDR2 SYGVKD. The CDR3 protein is CAISYRGENSPLHF. In DNA, the CDR3 is TGTGCCATCAGTTACAGGGGAGAAAATTCACCCCTCCACTTT.

The chain recombines TRBV9 with TRBJ2-1, with 8 bases that match TRBD2. Germline-derived CDR1 and CDR2 are SGDLS and YYNGEE. The trim removed 3 bases at V and 5 bases at J, leaving 10 bases unmatched. The CDR3 length is 16 residues. CDR3 nucleotide sequence: TGTGCCAGCAGCGCCCCTACAGCGGGAGTGAACAATGAGCAGTTCTTC. Encoded protein: CASSAPTAGVNNEQFF.

The V and J genes are TRBV2 and TRBJ2-5, with TRBD2 matching 7 bases. J lost 6 bases, V lost 9 bases, and 7 bases had no gene match. Germline V lookup: CDR1 SNHLY, CDR2 FYNNEI. The CDR3 spans 12 residues. The CDR3: CASTSVLKTQYF. In DNA form, the CDR3 reads TGTGCCAGTACTAGCGTTCTGAAGACCCAGTACTTC. The whole variable domain, remainder taken from reference TRBV2 and TRBJ2-5, is EPEVTQTPSHQVTQMGQEVILRCVPISNHLYFYWYRQILGQKVEFLVSFYNNEISEKSEIFDDQFSVERPDGSNFTLKIRSTKLEDSAMYFCASTSVLKTQYFGPGTRLLVL.

The chain couples TRBV28 to TRBJ1-5; 7 nucleotides line up with TRBD1. Unmatched junction bases numbered 9, after V lost 5 bases and J lost 5 bases. The CDR3 is 15 amino acids. Germline V gene data show CDR1 as MDHEN and CDR2 as SYDVKM. The CDR3 DNA sequence: TGTGCCAGCAGTGCCCTGGGTAGGGGGCATCAGCCCCAGCATTTT. Translation: CASSALGRGHQPQHF.

This clone showed up just once. The rearrangement uses TRBV7-6 and TRBJ1-2, with no clear D. This CDR3 comprises 15 residues. Germline CDR1 is SGHVS and CDR2 is FNYEAQ. Trimming pared 1 base from V and 9 bases from J, leaving 18 bases between. The DNA for the CDR3 is TGTGCCAGCAGCTTAGAGGCAGAACCCTTAGGACGCTACACCTTC. Translating gives CASSLEAEPLGRYTF.

The gene calls are TRBV5-4 and TRBJ2-2; D is unclear. In germline, CDR1 is SGHNT, CDR2 YYREEE (reference sequence). This CDR3 contains 13 residues. The V and J ends lost 1 base and 4 bases respectively, with 5 bases between them. CDR3 in DNA: TGTGCCAGCAGCTTGAAGACCACCGGGGAGCTGTTTTTT. This gives the protein CASSLKTTGELFF.

This chain joins TRBV9 and TRBJ2-1; 11 positions agree with TRBD2. Germline V gene sequence: CDR1 SGDLS, CDR2 YYNGEE. The V segment lost 2 bases and the J segment 11 bases; nucleotides outside the gene matches: 9. This CDR3 comprises 15 residues. The CDR3 bases are TGTGCCAGCAGCGTTGCAGGTCTAGCGGGAGGCCAGCAGTTCTTC. This codes for CASSVAGLAGGQQFF.